This T cell receptor (beta chain) was observed in a study of cytomegalovirus exposure and HLA in healthy donors. Study outcomes and limitations: Later analysis identified several of the most significant clusters that appeared linked to common viral pathogens. Across donors, presence/absence analyses took sequencing depth to be roughly uniform.

Regarding this clone: Its antigen remains unidentified.

The PCR had 60 Vbeta and 13 Jbeta primers. Some clones are missing from TCRdb's copy, which holds only in-frame ones; the method was immunoSEQ multiplex PCR. The table records about 170,000 clones, about three quarters of them present only once. CDR3 length equals 13 residues. Germline CDR1 and CDR2: SGHRS and YFSETQ. V lost 0 bases and J 2 bases, leaving 5 bases between the germline ends. The chain couples TRBV5-1 to TRBJ1-1; D gene uncertain. This clonotype was sampled from a woman between 50 and 59 years old in good health and CMV-seropositive. The sample comprised PBMCs. The CDR3 region is CASSLVSNTEAFF. The CDR3 nucleotides are TGCGCCAGCAGCTTGGTTTCAAACACTGAAGCTTTCTTT.